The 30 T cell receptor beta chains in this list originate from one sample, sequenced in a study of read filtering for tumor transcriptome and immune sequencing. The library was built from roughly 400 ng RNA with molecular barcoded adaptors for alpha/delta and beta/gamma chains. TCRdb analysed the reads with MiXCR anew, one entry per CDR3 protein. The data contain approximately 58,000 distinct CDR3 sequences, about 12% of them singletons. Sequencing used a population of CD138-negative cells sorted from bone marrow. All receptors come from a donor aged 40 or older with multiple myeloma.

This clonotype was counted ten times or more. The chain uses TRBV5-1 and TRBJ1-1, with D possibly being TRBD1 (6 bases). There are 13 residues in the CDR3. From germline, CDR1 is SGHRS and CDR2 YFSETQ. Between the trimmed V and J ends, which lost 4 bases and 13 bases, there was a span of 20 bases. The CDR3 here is CASSQGTDEEVFF. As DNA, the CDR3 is TGCGCCAGCAGCCAGGGGACGGATGAAGAGGTTTTCTTT.

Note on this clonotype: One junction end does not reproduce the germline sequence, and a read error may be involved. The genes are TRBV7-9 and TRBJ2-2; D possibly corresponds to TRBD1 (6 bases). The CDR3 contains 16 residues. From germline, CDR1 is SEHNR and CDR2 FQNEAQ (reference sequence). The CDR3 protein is CDSARSTGPNTGELFF. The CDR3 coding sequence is TGTGACAGCGCCCGCAGTACAGGGCCAAACACCGGGGAGCTGTTTTTT.

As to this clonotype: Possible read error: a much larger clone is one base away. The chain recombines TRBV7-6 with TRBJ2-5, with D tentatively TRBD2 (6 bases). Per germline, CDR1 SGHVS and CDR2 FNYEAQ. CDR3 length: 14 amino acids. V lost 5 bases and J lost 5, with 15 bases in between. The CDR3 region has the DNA TGTGCCAGCAGCCCGACTAGACTCGGGGAGACCCAGTACTTC. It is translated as CASSPTRLGETQYF.

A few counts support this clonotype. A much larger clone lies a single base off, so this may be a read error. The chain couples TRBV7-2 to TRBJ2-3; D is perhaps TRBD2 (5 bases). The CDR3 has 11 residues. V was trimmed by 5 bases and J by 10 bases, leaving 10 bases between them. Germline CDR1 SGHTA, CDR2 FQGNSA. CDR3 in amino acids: CASSLSDAQYF. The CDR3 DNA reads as TGTGCCAGCAGCCTTAGCGATGCGCAGTATTTT. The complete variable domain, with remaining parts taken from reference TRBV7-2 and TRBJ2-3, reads GAGVSQSPSNKVTEKGKDVELRCDPISGHTALYWYRQSLGQGLEFLIYFQGNSAPDKSGLPSDRFSAERTGGSVSTLTIQRTQQEDSAVYLCASSLSDAQYFGPGTRLTVL.

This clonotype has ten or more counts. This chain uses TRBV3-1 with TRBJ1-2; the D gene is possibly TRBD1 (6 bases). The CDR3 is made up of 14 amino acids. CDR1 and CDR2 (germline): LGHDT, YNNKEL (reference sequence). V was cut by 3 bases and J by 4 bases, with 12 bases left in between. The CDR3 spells CASSQDRGIYGYTF. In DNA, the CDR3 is TGTGCCAGCAGCCAGGACAGAGGAATCTATGGCTACACCTTC.

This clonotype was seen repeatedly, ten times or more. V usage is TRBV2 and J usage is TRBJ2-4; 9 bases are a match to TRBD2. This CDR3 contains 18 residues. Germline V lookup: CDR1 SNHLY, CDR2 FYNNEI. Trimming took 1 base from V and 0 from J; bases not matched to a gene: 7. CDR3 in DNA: TGTGCCAGCAGTGAAGAGCTAGCGGGGACACTAGCCAAAAACATTCAGTACTTC. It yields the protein CASSEELAGTLAKNIQYF.

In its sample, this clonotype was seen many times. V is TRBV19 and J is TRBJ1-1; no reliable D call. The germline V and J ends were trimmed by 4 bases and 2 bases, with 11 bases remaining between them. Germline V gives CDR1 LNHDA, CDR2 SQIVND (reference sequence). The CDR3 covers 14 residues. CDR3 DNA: TGTGCCAGTAGTACCCTTTTGCTAAACACTGAAGCTTTCTTT. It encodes CASSTLLLNTEAFF.

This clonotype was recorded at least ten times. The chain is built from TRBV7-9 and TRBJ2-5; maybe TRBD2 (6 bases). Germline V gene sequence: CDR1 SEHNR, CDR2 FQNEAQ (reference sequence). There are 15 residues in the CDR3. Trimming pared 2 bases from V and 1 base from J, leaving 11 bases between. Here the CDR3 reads CASSLQEGSQETQYF. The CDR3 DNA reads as TGTGCCAGCAGCTTACAGGAGGGTTCCCAAGAGACCCAGTACTTC.

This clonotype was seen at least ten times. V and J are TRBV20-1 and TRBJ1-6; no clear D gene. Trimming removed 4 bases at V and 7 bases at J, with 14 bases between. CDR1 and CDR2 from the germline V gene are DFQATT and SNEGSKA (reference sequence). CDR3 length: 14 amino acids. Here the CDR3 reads CSATPGPMNSPLHF. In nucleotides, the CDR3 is TGCAGTGCTACCCCCGGCCCTATGAATTCACCCCTCCACTTT.

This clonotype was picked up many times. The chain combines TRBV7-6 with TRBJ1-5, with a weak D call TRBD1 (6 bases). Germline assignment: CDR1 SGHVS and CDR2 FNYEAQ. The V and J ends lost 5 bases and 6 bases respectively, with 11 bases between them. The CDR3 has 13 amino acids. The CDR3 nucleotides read TGTGCCAGCAGCAGGGCCAGGGGTCAGCCCCAGCATTTT. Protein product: CASSRARGQPQHF.

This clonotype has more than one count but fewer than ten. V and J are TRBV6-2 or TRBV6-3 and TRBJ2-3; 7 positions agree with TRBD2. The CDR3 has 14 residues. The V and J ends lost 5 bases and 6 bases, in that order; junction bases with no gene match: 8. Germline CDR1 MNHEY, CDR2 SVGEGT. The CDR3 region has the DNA TGTGCCAGCAGTACCGGCAGCGGGGTGGATACGCAGTATTTT. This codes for CASSTGSGVDTQYF.

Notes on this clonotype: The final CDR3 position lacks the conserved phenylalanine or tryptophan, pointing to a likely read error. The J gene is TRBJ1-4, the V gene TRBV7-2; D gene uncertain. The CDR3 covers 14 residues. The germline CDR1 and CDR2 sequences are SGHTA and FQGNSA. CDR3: CASSLSGTNEKLFS. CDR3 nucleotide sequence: TGTGCCAGTAGCTTATCTGGAACTAATGAAAAACTGTTTTCT.

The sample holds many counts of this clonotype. The CDR3 spells CSVEPRDRGTETQYF. The CDR3 nucleotides are TGCAGCGTTGAGCCCCGGGACAGGGGTACGGAGACCCAGTACTTC. V and J are TRBV29-1 and TRBJ2-5, with 10 bases lining up with TRBD1. Germline loops: CDR1 SQVTM, CDR2 ANQGSEA. V shed 3 bases and J 5 bases; nucleotides not matched to a gene: 9. This CDR3 comprises 15 residues.

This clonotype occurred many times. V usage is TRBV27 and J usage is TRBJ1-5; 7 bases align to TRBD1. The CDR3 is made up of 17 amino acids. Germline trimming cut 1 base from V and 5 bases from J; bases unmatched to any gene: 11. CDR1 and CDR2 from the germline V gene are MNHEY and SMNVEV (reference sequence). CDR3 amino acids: CASSLWATGAQDQPQHF. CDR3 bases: TGTGCCAGCAGTTTATGGGCCACAGGGGCGCAGGATCAGCCCCAGCATTTT.

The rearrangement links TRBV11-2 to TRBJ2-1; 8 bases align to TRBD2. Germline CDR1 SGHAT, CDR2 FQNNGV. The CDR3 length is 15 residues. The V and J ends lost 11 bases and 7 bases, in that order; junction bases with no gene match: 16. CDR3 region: CAGILTRGGLNEQFF. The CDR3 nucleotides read TGTGCCGGCATCCTCACTCGCGGGGGGCTGAATGAGCAGTTCTTC. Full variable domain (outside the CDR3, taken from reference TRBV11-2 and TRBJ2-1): EAGVAQSPRYKIIEKRQSVAFWCNPISGHATLYWYQQILGQGPKLLIQFQNNGVVDDSQLPKDRFSAERLKGVDSTLKIQPAKLEDSAVYLCAGILTRGGLNEQFFGPGTRLTVL.

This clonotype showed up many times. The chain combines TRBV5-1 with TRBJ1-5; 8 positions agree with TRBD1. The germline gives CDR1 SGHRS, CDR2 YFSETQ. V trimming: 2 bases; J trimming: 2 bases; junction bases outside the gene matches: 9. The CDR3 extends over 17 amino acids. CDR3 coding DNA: TGCGCCAGCAGCTTAGGGACAGGCGATCGGGGCAATCAGCCCCAGCATTTT. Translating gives CASSLGTGDRGNQPQHF.

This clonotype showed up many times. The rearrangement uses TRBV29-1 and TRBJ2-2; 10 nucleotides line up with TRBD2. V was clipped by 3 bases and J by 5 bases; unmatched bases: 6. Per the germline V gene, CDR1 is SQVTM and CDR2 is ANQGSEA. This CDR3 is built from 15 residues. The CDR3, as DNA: TGCAGCGTTGAGAAGCGGGGGGGATTGACCGGGGAGCTGTTTTTT. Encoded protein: CSVEKRGGLTGELFF.

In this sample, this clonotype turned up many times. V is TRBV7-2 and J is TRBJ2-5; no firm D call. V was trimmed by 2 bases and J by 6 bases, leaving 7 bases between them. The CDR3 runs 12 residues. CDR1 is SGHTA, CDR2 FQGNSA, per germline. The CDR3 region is CASSLTAQTQYF. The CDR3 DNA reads TGTGCCAGCAGCTTAACTGCACAGACCCAGTACTTC.

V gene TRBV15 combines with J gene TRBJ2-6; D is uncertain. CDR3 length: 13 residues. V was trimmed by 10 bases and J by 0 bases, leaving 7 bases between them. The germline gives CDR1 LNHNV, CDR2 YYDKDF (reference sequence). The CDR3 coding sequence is TGTGCCATTCGGGCCTCTGGGGCCAACGTCCTGACTTTC. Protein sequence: CAIRASGANVLTF.

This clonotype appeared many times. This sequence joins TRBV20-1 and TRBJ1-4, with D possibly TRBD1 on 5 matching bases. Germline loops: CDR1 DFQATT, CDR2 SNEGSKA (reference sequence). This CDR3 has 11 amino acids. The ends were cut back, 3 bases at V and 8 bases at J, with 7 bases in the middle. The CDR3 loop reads CSASSGEKLFF. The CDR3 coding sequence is TGCAGTGCTAGCTCAGGGGAAAAACTGTTTTTT.

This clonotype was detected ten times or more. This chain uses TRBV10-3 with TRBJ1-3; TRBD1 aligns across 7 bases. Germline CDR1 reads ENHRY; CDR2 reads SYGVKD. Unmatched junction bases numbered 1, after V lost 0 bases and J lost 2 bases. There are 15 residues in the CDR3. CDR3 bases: TGTGCCATCAGTGAGTCGGGGACAGCTGGAAACACCATATATTTT. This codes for CAISESGTAGNTIYF.

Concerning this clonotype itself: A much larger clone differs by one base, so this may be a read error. Here the CDR3 reads CASSLGSGGVRRDTQYF. The CDR3 nucleotides are TGTGCCAGCAGTTTAGGGTCAGGCGGGGTCCGCAGGGATACGCAGTATTTT. The chain couples TRBV12-3 or TRBV12-4 to TRBJ2-3; the D gene is possibly TRBD2 (6 bases). Trimming shortened V by 1 base and J by 6 bases, and 20 bases separated the two germline ends. This CDR3 region has 17 residues.

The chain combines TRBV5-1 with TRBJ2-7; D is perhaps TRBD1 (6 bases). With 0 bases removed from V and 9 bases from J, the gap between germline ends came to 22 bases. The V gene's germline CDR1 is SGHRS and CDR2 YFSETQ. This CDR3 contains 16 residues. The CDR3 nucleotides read TGCGCCAGCAGCTTGGCCCTTAGGGACACCAGATTAAGGCAGTACTTC. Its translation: CASSLALRDTRLRQYF.

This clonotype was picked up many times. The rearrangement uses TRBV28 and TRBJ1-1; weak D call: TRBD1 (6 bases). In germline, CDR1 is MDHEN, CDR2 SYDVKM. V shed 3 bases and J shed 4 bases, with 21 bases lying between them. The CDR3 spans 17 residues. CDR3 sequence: CASSFKGVRTGSTEAFF. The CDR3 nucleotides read TGTGCCAGCAGTTTTAAGGGGGTTAGGACCGGGAGCACTGAAGCTTTCTTT.

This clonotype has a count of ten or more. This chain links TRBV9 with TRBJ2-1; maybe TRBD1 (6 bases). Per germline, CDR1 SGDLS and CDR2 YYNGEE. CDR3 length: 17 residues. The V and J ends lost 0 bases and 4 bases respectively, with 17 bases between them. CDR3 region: CASSVAPPGVRYNEQFF. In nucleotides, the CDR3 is TGTGCCAGCAGCGTAGCTCCCCCAGGGGTGAGGTACAATGAGCAGTTCTTC.

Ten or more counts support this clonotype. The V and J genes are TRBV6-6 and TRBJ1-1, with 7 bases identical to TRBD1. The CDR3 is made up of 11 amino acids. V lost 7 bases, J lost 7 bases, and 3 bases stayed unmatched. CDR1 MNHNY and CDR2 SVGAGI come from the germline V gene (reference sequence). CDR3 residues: CASIWTGEAFF. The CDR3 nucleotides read TGTGCCAGCATTTGGACAGGTGAAGCTTTCTTT.

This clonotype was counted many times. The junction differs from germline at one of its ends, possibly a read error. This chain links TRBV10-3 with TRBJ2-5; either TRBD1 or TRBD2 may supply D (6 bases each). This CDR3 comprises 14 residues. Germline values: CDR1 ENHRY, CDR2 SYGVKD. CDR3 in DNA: TGTGCCATCAGTGAGTCTGGGGGGCGCGAGACCCAGTACTTT. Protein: CAISESGGRETQYF.

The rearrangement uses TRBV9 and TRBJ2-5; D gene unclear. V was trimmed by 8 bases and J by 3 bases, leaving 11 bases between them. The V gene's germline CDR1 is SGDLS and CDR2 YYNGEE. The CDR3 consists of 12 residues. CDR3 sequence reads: CASDNGEETQYF. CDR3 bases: TGTGCCAGTGATAATGGGGAAGAGACCCAGTACTTC. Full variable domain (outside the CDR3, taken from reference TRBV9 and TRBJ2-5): DSGVTQTPKHLITATGQRVTLRCSPRSGDLSVYWYQQSLDQGLQFLIQYYNGEERAKGNILERFSAQQFPDLHSELNLSSLELGDSALYFCASDNGEETQYFGPGTRLLVL.

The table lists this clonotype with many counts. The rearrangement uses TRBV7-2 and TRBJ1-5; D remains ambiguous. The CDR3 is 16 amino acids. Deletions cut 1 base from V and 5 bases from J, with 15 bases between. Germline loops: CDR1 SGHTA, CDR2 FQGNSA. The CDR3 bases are TGTGCCAGCAGCTTAGGGGCGCATCTGGGGTATCAGCCCCAGCATTTT. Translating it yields CASSLGAHLGYQPQHF.

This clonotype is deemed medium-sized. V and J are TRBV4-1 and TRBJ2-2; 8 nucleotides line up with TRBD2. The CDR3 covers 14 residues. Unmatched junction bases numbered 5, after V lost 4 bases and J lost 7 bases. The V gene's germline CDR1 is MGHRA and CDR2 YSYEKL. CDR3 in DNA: TGCGCCAGCAGCCCCGGGGGGGCGAGCGGGGAGCTGTTTTTT. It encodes CASSPGGASGELFF.